The text below deals with one T cell receptor (beta chain). The data were obtained in a study of blood T cell repertoires in COVID-19. TCRdb's table, derived via immunoSEQ multiplex PCR, lists solely in-frame clones and lacks some. The sample includes hundreds of thousands of clones, 80% to 90% seen only once; the top ten take under 3%. Trimming stripped 3 bases from V and 3 bases from J, with 8 bases between. CDR1 LNHDA and CDR2 SQIVND come from the germline V gene (reference sequence). The CDR3 covers 14 residues. V is TRBV19 and J is TRBJ2-2, with D possibly TRBD2 on 5 matching bases. This sequence originates from a woman in her late teens or twenties who had recovered from COVID-19. The material sequenced was PBMCs or T cells enriched from blood (not recorded which). CDR3 residues: CASSIGVYTGELFF. Here the CDR3 DNA reads TGTGCCAGTAGTATCGGGGTATACACCGGGGAGCTGTTTTTT.